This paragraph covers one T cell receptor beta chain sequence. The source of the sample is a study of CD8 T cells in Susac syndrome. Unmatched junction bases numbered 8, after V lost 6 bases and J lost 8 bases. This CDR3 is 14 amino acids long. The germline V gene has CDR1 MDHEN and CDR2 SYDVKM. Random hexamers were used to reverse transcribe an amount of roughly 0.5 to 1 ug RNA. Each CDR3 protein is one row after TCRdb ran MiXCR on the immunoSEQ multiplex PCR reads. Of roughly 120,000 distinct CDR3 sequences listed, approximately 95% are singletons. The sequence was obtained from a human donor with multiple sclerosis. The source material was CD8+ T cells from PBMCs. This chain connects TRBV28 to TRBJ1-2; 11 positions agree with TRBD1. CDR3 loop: CASSPGQGVEGYTF. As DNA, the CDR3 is TGTGCCAGCAGCCCGGGACAGGGGGTGGAGGGCTACACCTTC.